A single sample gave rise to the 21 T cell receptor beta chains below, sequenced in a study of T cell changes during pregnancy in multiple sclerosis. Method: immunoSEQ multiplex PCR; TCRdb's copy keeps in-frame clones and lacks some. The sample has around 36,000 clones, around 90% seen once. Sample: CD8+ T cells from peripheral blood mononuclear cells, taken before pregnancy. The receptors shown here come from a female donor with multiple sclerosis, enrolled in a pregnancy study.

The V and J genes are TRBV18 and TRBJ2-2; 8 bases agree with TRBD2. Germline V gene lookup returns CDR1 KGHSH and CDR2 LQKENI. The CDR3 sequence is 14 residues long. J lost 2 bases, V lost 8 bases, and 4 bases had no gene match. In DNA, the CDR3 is TGTGCCAGCCAAGCGGGAGTAAACACCGGGGAGCTGTTTTTT. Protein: CASQAGVNTGELFF.

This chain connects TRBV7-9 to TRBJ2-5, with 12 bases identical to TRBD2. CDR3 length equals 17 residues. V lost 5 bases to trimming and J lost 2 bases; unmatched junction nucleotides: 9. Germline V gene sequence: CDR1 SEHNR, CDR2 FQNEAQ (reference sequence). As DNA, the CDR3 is TGTGCCAGCAGCCCGCCGAACCTAGCGGGGGGGCAAGAGACCCAGTACTTC. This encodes CASSPPNLAGGQETQYF.

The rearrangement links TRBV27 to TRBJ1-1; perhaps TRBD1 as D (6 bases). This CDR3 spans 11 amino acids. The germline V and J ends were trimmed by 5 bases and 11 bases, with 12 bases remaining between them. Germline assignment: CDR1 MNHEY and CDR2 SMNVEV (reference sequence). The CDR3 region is CASSRGGSAFF. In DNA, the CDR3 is TGTGCCAGCAGTAGGGGGGGTTCGGCTTTCTTT.

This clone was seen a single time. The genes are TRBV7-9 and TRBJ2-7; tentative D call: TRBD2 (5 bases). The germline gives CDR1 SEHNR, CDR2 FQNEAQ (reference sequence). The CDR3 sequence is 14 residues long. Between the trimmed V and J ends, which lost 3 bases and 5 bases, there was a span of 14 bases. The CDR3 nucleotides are TGTGCCAGCAGCTTGGGTTTAGCGTACAACGAGCAGTACTTC. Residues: CASSLGLAYNEQYF.

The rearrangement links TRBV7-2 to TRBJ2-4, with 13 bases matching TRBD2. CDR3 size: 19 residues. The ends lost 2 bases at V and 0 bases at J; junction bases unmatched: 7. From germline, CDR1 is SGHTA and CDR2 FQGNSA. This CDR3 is CASSLYGTSGIGAKNIQYF. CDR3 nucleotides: TGTGCCAGCAGCTTATATGGGACTAGCGGGATAGGAGCCAAAAACATTCAGTACTTC.

The CDR3 region has the DNA TGTGCCATCACCGACAGGGCGAACACTGAAGCTTTCTTT. This encodes CAITDRANTEAFF. The chain joins TRBV10-3 to TRBJ1-1, with 7 positions matching TRBD1. CDR3 length: 13 amino acids. Trimming cost V 7 bases and J 1 base; bases outside gene matches: 3. CDR1 ENHRY and CDR2 SYGVKD come from the germline V gene.

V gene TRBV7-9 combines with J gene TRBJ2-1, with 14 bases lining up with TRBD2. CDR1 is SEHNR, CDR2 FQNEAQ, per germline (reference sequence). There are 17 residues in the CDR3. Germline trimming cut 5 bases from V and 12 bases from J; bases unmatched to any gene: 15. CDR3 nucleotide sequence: TGTGCCAGCAGCAGGGACAGATTGGGACTAGCGGGAGATTGGCAGTTCTTC. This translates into CASSRDRLGLAGDWQFF.

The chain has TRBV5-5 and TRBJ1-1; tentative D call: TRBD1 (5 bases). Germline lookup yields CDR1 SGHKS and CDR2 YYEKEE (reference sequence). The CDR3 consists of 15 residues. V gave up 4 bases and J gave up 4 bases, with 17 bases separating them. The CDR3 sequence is CASSPYAQGVTEAFF. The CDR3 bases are TGTGCCAGCAGCCCCTACGCCCAGGGTGTCACTGAAGCTTTCTTT.

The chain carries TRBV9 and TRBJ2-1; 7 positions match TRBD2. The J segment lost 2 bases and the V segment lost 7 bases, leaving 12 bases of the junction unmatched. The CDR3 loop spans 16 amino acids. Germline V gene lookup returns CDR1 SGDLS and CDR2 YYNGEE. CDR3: CASALFGGGAYNEQFF. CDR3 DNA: TGTGCCAGCGCCCTTTTTGGGGGAGGGGCCTACAATGAGCAGTTCTTC. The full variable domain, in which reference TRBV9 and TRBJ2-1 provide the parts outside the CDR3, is DSGVTQTPKHLITATGQRVTLRCSPRSGDLSVYWYQQSLDQGLQFLIQYYNGEERAKGNILERFSAQQFPDLHSELNLSSLELGDSALYFCASALFGGGAYNEQFFGPGTRLTVL.

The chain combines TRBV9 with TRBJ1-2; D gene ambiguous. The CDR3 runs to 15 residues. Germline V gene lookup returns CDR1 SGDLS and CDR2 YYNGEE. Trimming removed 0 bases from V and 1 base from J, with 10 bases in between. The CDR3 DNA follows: TGTGCCAGCAGCGTAGGCGCCGGTAATAACTATGGCTACACCTTC. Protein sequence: CASSVGAGNNYGYTF. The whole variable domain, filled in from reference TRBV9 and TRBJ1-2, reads DSGVTQTPKHLITATGQRVTLRCSPRSGDLSVYWYQQSLDQGLQFLIQYYNGEERAKGNILERFSAQQFPDLHSELNLSSLELGDSALYFCASSVGAGNNYGYTFGSGTRLTVV.

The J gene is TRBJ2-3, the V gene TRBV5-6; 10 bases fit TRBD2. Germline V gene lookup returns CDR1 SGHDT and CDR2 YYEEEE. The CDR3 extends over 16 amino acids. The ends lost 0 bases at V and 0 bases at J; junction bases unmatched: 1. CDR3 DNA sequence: TGTGCCAGCAGCTTGGCTAGCGGGAGAAGCACAGATACGCAGTATTTT. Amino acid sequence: CASSLASGRSTDTQYF.

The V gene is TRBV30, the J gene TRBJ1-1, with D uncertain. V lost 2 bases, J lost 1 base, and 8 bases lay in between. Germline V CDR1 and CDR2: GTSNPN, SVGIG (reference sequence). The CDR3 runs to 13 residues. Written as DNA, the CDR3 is TGTGCCTGGAGTCTCACAGCGAACACTGAAGCTTTCTTT. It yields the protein CAWSLTANTEAFF.

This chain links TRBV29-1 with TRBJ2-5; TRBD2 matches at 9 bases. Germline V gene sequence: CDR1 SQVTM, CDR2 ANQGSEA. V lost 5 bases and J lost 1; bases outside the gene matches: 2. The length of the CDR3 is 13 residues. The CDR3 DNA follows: TGCAGCGTTTTAGCGGGAGTCCAAGAGACCCAGTACTTC. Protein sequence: CSVLAGVQETQYF.

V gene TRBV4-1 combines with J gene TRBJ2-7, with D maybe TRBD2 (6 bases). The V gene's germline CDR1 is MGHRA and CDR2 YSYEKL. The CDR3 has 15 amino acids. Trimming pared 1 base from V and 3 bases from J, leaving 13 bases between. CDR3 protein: CASSQVGGRGYEQYF. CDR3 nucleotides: TGCGCCAGCAGCCAAGTCGGCGGGCGGGGCTACGAGCAGTACTTC.

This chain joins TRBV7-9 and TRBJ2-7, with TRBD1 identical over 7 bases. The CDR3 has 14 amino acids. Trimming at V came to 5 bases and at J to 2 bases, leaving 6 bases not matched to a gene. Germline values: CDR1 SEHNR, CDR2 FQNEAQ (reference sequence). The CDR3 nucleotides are TGTGCCAGCAGCCCGGGACAGTCTACCTACGAGCAGTACTTC. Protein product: CASSPGQSTYEQYF.

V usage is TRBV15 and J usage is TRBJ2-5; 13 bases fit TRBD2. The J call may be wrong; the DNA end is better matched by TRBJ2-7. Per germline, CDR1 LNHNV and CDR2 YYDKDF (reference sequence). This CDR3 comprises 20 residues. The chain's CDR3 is CATSRDGPGLAGLVNYEQYF. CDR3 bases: TGTGCCACCAGCAGAGATGGTCCGGGACTAGCGGGGTTGGTTAACTACGAGCAGTACTTC.

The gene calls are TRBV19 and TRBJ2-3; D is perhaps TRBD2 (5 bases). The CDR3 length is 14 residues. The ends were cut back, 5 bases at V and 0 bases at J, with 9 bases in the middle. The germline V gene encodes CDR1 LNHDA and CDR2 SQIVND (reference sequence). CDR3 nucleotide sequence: TGTGCCAGTAGTTTTAGGGAGAGCACAGATACGCAGTATTTT. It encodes CASSFRESTDTQYF.

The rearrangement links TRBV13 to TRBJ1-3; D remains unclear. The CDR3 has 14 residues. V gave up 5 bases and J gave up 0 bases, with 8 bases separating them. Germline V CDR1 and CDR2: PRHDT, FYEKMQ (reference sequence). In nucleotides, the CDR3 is TGTGCCAGCAGCCGACCGGGCTCTGGAAACACCATATATTTT. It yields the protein CASSRPGSGNTIYF.

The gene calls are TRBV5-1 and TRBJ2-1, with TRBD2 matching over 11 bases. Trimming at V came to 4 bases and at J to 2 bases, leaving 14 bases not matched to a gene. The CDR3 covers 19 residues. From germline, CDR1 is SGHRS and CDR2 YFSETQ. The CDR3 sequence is CASSQTLLAGVQAYNEQFF. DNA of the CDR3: TGCGCCAGCAGCCAGACGTTACTAGCGGGGGTCCAGGCCTACAATGAGCAGTTCTTC.

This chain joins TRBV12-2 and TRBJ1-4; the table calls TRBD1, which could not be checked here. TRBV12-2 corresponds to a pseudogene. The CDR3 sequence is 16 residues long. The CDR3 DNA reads TGTGCAAGTCGCTTGCGACAGACGGCAACTAATGAAAAACTGTTTTTT. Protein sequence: CASRLRQTATNEKLFF.

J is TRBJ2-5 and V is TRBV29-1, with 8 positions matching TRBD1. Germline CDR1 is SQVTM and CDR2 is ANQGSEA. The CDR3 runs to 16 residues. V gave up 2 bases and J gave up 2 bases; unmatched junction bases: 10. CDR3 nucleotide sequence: TGCAGCGTTGAACCAATCGACAGGGGATCACAAGAGACCCAGTACTTC. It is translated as CSVEPIDRGSQETQYF.